Below are 10 T cell receptor beta chains sequenced from a single sample in a study of read filtering for tumor transcriptome and immune sequencing. This library used approximately 0.4 ug RNA and molecular barcoded adaptors spanning alpha/delta and beta/gamma chains. One entry per CDR3 protein results from TCRdb running MiXCR on the reads. The sample includes roughly 130,000 distinct CDR3 sequences, about an eighth of them seen just once. Sequencing was done on a sample of a population of CD138-negative cells sorted from bone marrow. These receptors all come from a donor at least 40 years old with multiple myeloma.

In its sample, this clonotype was seen many times. This rearrangement joins TRBV19 to TRBJ2-3; 12 positions agree with TRBD2. Germline lookup yields CDR1 LNHDA and CDR2 SQIVND (reference sequence). The CDR3 is 15 residues long. The trim removed 3 bases at V and 3 bases at J, leaving 1 base unmatched. CDR3 DNA sequence: TGTGCCAGTAGTATTGGACTAGCGGGAACAGATACGCAGTATTTT. Amino acids: CASSIGLAGTDTQYF.

On this clonotype: Since a much larger clone is just one base distant, this may be a read error. This chain links TRBV6-2 or TRBV6-3 with TRBJ2-6; D is unresolved. Trimming pared 4 bases from V and 4 bases from J, leaving 17 bases between. This CDR3 contains 17 residues. The germline V gene has CDR1 MNHEY and CDR2 SVGEGT. The CDR3 sequence: CASSFGYLGAGANVLTF. As DNA, the CDR3 is TGTGCCAGCAGTTTTGGCTACTTAGGCGCCGGGGCCAACGTCCTGACTTTC.

The chain carries TRBV5-1 and TRBJ2-3; D possibly matches TRBD1 or TRBD2 (5 bases each). V was cut by 4 bases and J by 6 bases, with 21 bases left in between. The CDR3 covers 16 residues. The germline V gene encodes CDR1 SGHRS and CDR2 YFSETQ. CDR3 sequence reads: CASSEGISAVTDTQYF. For the CDR3, the DNA is TGCGCCAGCAGCGAGGGGATCAGCGCCGTGACCGATACGCAGTATTTT.

This clonotype appeared many times. CDR3 nucleotide sequence: TGCAGTGCTCCGACGGGGAACACCGGGGAGCTGTTTTTT. Translation gives CSAPTGNTGELFF. The chain is built from TRBV20-1 and TRBJ2-2; the D is unclear. The CDR3 length is 13 residues. Germline V lookup: CDR1 DFQATT, CDR2 SNEGSKA (reference sequence). Trimming removed 5 bases from V and 1 base from J, with 8 bases in between.

This clonotype was detected ten times or more. This rearrangement joins TRBV12-3 or TRBV12-4 to TRBJ1-1; TRBD1 might be the D (6 bases). The CDR3 consists of 14 residues. V was cut by 3 bases and J by 1 base, with 9 bases left in between. The CDR3 coding sequence is TGTGCCAGCAGTTTGGCGACAGGGAACACTGAAGCTTTCTTT. Its protein product is CASSLATGNTEAFF.

This clonotype appeared many times. Germline is not matched at one junction end, which may reflect a read error. The chain combines TRBV20-1 with TRBJ2-1, with D hard to call. From germline, CDR1 is DFQATT and CDR2 SNEGSKA (reference sequence). The CDR3 covers 15 residues. The CDR3 protein is CSARVPASSFNEQFF. CDR3 nucleotide sequence: TGCAGTGCTAGAGTCCCCGCCTCGTCCTTCAATGAGCAGTTCTTC.

This clonotype was counted ten times or more. The chain joins TRBV6-5 to TRBJ2-6, with D unclear. The CDR3 has 15 residues. Looked up from germline, CDR1 is MNHEY and CDR2 is SVGAGI. V gave up 4 bases and J gave up 0 bases, with 7 bases separating them. DNA of the CDR3: TGTGCCAGCAGTTTTACGAGCTCTGGGGCCAACGTCCTGACTTTC. Its protein is CASSFTSSGANVLTF.

This clonotype was counted between two and nine times. A much larger clone lies a single base off, so this may be a read error. J is TRBJ2-7 and V is TRBV7-2, with a weak D call TRBD1 (6 bases). Germline V CDR1 and CDR2: SGHTA, FQGNSA. The CDR3 sequence is 15 residues long. The V gene lost 2 bases and the J gene lost 4 bases, with 15 bases spanning the gap. The CDR3 protein is CASSLLTGREYEQYF. DNA for the CDR3: TGTGCCAGCAGCTTACTTACAGGGAGAGAGTACGAGCAGTACTTC.

As concerns this clonotype: It may be a read error: a sequence one base away is much more abundant. The V gene is TRBV10-1, the J gene TRBJ2-2; D remains ambiguous. The ends were cut back, 10 bases at V and 4 bases at J, with 7 bases in the middle. The CDR3 is 11 amino acids. Germline V CDR1 and CDR2: WNHNN, SYGVQD (reference sequence). CDR3 residues: CANSSTGELFF. The CDR3 DNA reads as TGCGCCAACTCTTCCACCGGGGAGCTGTTTTTT.

This clonotype was counted many times. The chain joins TRBV10-3 to TRBJ1-5, with D unresolved. Germline V gene data show CDR1 as ENHRY and CDR2 as SYGVKD. V lost 5 bases and J 5 bases, leaving 7 bases between the germline ends. This CDR3 has 12 amino acids. CDR3 loop: CAISRSDQPQHF. The CDR3 DNA is TGTGCCATCAGTAGGAGCGATCAGCCCCAGCATTTT.